This is a list of T cell receptor beta chains from one sample in a study of CD8+ T cells in alopecia areata. The protocol was immunoSEQ multiplex PCR, while the TCRdb copy is restricted to in-frame clones and leaves out a portion. The repertoire consists of 75,000 to 100,000 clones, with roughly 47% occurring once and the leading ten covering about 0.79%. The material sequenced was CD4+ T cells sorted from blood. All receptors come from a human donor with alopecia areata. Each CDR3 is given without its conserved first and last residue.

cdr3_length: 13; j_call: TRBJ2-5; v_call: TRBV4-1; cdr3_aa: ASSQAWTAEETQY
cdr3_length: 12; j_call: TRBJ2-7; v_call: TRBV2; cdr3_aa: ASSERTSSYEQY
cdr3_length: 11; j_call: TRBJ2-5; v_call: TRBV11-2; cdr3_aa: ASSLWGGETQY
cdr3_length: 9; j_call: TRBJ1-2; v_call: TRBV30; cdr3_aa: AWGQDYGYT
cdr3_length: 15; j_call: TRBJ2-7; v_call: TRBV11-2; cdr3_aa: ASSLQNRQGVKYEQY
cdr3_length: 11; j_call: TRBJ2-3; v_call: TRBV30; cdr3_aa: ATGTPLADTQY
cdr3_length: 12; j_call: TRBJ2-1; v_call: TRBV25-1; cdr3_aa: ASSGRAQGNEQF
cdr3_length: 14; j_call: TRBJ2-1; v_call: TRBV4-3; cdr3_aa: ASSQDSQRAHNEQF
cdr3_length: 10; j_call: TRBJ2-1; v_call: TRBV29-1; cdr3_aa: SVGDGYNEQF
cdr3_length: 12; j_call: TRBJ2-7; v_call: TRBV29-1; cdr3_aa: SVLLYIGDYEQY
cdr3_length: 16; j_call: TRBJ1-1; v_call: TRBV19; cdr3_aa: ASSRWPGQGAYRTEAF
cdr3_length: 11; j_call: TRBJ1-1; v_call: TRBV29-1; cdr3_aa: SVGASLDTEAF
cdr3_length: 13; j_call: TRBJ2-2; v_call: TRBV4-1; cdr3_aa: ASSNRGINTGELF
cdr3_length: 13; j_call: TRBJ2-5; v_call: TRBV5-1; cdr3_aa: ASSWADRGLETQY
cdr3_length: 11; j_call: TRBJ2-3; v_call: TRBV29-1; cdr3_aa: SAASGLKDTQY
cdr3_length: 12; j_call: TRBJ1-1; v_call: TRBV7-2; cdr3_aa: ASSSYRGGTEAF
cdr3_length: 12; j_call: TRBJ1-3; v_call: TRBV13; cdr3_aa: ASSLRQTGNTIY
cdr3_length: 11; j_call: TRBJ1-1; v_call: TRBV29-1; cdr3_aa: SGRSGGNTEAF
cdr3_length: 11; j_call: TRBJ2-4; v_call: TRBV29-1; cdr3_aa: SVGDSPKNIQY
cdr3_length: 11; j_call: TRBJ1-1; v_call: TRBV28; cdr3_aa: ASSRSRNTEAF
cdr3_length: 10; j_call: TRBJ2-3; v_call: TRBV6-6; cdr3_aa: ASSYRLLGQY
cdr3_length: 12; j_call: TRBJ2-1; v_call: TRBV30; cdr3_aa: AWSIKVLYNEQF
cdr3_length: 13; j_call: TRBJ2-1; v_call: TRBV7-6; cdr3_aa: ASSPGPKPYNEQF
cdr3_length: 12; j_call: TRBJ2-2; v_call: TRBV5-1; cdr3_aa: ASSLALDTGELF
cdr3_length: 13; j_call: TRBJ1-5; v_call: TRBV2; cdr3_aa: ASSGQGRFNQPQH
cdr3_length: 17; j_call: TRBJ2-1; v_call: TRBV5-1; cdr3_aa: ASSLGPGGSARVYNEQF
cdr3_length: 10; j_call: TRBJ2-7; v_call: TRBV14; cdr3_aa: ASSLSGYEQY
cdr3_length: 10; j_call: TRBJ2-5; v_call: TRBV29-1; cdr3_aa: SVKVAGETQY
cdr3_length: 12; j_call: TRBJ2-7; v_call: TRBV29-1; cdr3_aa: SVEDIKGPVEQY
cdr3_length: 11; j_call: TRBJ1-4; v_call: TRBV29-1; cdr3_aa: SASGTGGEKLF
cdr3_length: 10; j_call: TRBJ1-2; v_call: TRBV29-1; cdr3_aa: SALDRGFGYT
cdr3_length: 11; j_call: TRBJ2-7; v_call: TRBV28; cdr3_aa: ASSFWGTYEQY
cdr3_length: 12; j_call: TRBJ2-7; v_call: TRBV14; cdr3_aa: ASSQGNRGYEQY
cdr3_length: 10; j_call: TRBJ2-7; v_call: TRBV29-1; cdr3_aa: SVEEGGDEQY
cdr3_length: 10; j_call: TRBJ1-5; v_call: TRBV29-1; cdr3_aa: SVYGNLLTQH
cdr3_length: 14; j_call: TRBJ2-2; v_call: TRBV14; cdr3_aa: ASSQLVDRTTGELF
cdr3_length: 11; j_call: TRBJ2-5; v_call: TRBV29-1; cdr3_aa: SVDSGRGETQY
cdr3_length: 12; j_call: TRBJ2-1; v_call: TRBV29-1; cdr3_aa: SVVSALASAEQF
cdr3_length: 13; j_call: TRBJ1-5; v_call: TRBV30; cdr3_aa: AWSVQGGPSGAQH
cdr3_length: 11; j_call: TRBJ2-7; v_call: TRBV6-1; cdr3_aa: ASPGRGTYEQY
cdr3_length: 11; j_call: TRBJ1-5; v_call: TRBV18; cdr3_aa: ASSPDSNQPQH
cdr3_length: 13; j_call: TRBJ2-2; v_call: TRBV5-1; cdr3_aa: ASSLGTPNTGELF
cdr3_length: 13; j_call: TRBJ2-7; v_call: TRBV5-1; cdr3_aa: ASSLVRGSYYEQY
cdr3_length: 10; j_call: TRBJ2-1; v_call: TRBV15; cdr3_aa: ATSRERYEQF
cdr3_length: 12; j_call: TRBJ2-7; v_call: TRBV28; cdr3_aa: ASSLWGESYEQY
cdr3_length: 14; j_call: TRBJ2-7; v_call: TRBV7-3; cdr3_aa: ASSLVVGRQVYEQY
cdr3_length: 12; j_call: TRBJ2-5; v_call: TRBV7-3; cdr3_aa: ASSYPGKQETQY
cdr3_length: 9; j_call: TRBJ2-5; v_call: TRBV20-1; cdr3_aa: SASQAETQY
cdr3_length: 12; j_call: TRBJ1-1; v_call: TRBV29-1; cdr3_aa: SVGWDRGRSEAF